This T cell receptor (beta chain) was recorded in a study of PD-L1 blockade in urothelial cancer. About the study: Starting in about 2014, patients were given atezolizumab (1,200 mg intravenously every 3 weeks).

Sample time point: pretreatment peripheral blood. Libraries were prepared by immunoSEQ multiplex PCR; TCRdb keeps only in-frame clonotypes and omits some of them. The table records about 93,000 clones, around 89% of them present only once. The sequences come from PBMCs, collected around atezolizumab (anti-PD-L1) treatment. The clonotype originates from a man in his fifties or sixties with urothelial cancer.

The CDR3, as DNA: TGTGCCAGCAGCCCCGAACTAGCGGGGGAAGAGACCCAGTACTTC. It is translated as CASSPELAGEETQYF. This rearrangement joins TRBV4-2 to TRBJ2-5; 11 positions agree with TRBD2. The J segment lost 3 bases and the V segment lost 4 bases, leaving 4 bases of the junction unmatched. This CDR3 contains 15 residues. Germline CDR1 reads LGHNA; CDR2 reads YNFKEQ.